This entry lists 2 T cell receptor beta chains sequenced from one sample in a study of shared clonotypes between healthy human individuals. Assay: immunoSEQ multiplex PCR; the TCRdb copy retains only in-frame clones and omits some. The sample yields over 2,000,000 clones, around 93% seen once. The naive CD8 fraction comprised CD45RO-negative cells positively selected for CCR7 and excluded terminally differentiated effector memory CD45RA+ cells. Sequencing used naive CD8+ T cells from PBMCs. The receptors shown here come from a man aged 18 to 29 in good health. Some clones in this sample may be carry-over from other donors' samples.

This chain connects TRBV14 to TRBJ2-1, with a weak D call TRBD2 (6 bases). The CDR3 is 15 amino acids. V lost 0 bases to trimming and J lost 9 bases, with 15 bases between them. Germline V gene data show CDR1 as SGHDN and CDR2 as FVKESK. The CDR3, as DNA: TGTGCCAGCAGCCAAGACGGTTTAGGAGGGAGTGAGCAGTTCTTC. Amino acid sequence: CASSQDGLGGSEQFF.

The chain uses TRBV4-1 and TRBJ2-7; a weak D match, TRBD2 (6 bases). Between the trimmed V and J ends, which lost 1 base and 3 bases, there was a span of 10 bases. The CDR3 length is 14 residues. CDR1 is MGHRA, CDR2 YSYEKL, per germline. CDR3: CASSQGLASYEQYF. CDR3 bases: TGCGCCAGCAGCCAAGGCCTAGCGAGCTACGAGCAGTACTTC.